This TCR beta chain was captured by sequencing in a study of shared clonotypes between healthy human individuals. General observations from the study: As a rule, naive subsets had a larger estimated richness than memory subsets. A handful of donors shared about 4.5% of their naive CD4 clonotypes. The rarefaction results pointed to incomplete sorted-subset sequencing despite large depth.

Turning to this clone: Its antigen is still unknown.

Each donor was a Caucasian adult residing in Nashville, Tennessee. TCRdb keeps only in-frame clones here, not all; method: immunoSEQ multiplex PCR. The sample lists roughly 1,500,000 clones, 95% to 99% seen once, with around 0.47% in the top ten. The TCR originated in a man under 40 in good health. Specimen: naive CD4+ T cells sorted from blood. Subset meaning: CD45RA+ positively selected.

The CDR3 protein is CATSRSKGTGNTEAFF. CDR3 in DNA: TGTGCCACCAGCCGCTCCAAAGGGACCGGTAACACTGAAGCTTTCTTT. The chain carries TRBV15 and TRBJ1-1; TRBD1 might be the D (5 bases). This CDR3 comprises 16 residues. Trimming pared 5 bases from V and 2 bases from J, leaving 18 bases between. The germline V gene has CDR1 LNHNV and CDR2 YYDKDF (reference sequence).